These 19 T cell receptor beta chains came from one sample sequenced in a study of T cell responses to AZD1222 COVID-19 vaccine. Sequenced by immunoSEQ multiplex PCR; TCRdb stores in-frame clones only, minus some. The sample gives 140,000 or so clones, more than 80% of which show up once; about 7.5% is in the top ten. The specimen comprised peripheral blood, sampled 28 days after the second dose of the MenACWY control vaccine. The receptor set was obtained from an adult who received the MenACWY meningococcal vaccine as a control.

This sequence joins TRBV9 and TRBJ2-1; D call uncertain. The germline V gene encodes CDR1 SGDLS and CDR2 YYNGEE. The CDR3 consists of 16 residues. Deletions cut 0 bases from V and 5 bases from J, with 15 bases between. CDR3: CASSVEIAAGNNEQFF. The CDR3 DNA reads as TGTGCCAGCAGCGTAGAGATCGCGGCCGGTAACAATGAGCAGTTCTTC.

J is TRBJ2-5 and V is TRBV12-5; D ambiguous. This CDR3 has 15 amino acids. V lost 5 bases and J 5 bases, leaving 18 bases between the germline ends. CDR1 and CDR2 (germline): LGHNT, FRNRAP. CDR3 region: CASGTSVTVSETQYF. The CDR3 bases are TGTGCTAGTGGTACCAGTGTGACTGTTTCGGAGACCCAGTACTTC.

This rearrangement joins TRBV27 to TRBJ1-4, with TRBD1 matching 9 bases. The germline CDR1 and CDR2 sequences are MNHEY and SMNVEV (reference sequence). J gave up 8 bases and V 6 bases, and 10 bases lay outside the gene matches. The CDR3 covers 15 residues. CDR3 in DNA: TGTGCCAGCAGCTTGGGACAGGGAAGGGAGGAAAAACTGTTTTTT. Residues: CASSLGQGREEKLFF. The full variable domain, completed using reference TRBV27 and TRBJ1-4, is EAQVTQNPRYLITVTGKKLTVTCSQNMNHEYMSWYRQDPGLGLRQIYYSMNVEVTDKGDVPEGYKVSRKEKRNFPLILESPSPNQTSLYFCASSLGQGREEKLFFGSGTQLSVL.

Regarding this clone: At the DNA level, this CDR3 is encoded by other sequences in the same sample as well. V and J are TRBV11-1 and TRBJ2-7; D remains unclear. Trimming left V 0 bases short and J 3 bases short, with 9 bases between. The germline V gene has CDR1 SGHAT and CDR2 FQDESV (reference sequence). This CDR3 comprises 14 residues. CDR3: CASSLAGYSYEQYF. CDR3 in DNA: TGTGCCAGCAGCTTAGCGGGGTACAGCTACGAGCAGTACTTC.

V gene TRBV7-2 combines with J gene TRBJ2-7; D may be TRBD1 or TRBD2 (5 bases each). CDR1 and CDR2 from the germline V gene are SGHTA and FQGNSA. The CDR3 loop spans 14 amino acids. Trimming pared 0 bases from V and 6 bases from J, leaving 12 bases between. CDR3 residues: CASSLAPLGGEQYF. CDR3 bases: TGTGCCAGCAGCTTAGCCCCCCTTGGGGGCGAGCAGTACTTC.

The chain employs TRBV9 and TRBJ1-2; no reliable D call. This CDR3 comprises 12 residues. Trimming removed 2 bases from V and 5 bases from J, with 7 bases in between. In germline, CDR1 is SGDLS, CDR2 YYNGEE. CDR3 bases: TGTGCCAGCAGCGTCTCAGGTTATGGCTACACCTTC. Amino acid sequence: CASSVSGYGYTF.

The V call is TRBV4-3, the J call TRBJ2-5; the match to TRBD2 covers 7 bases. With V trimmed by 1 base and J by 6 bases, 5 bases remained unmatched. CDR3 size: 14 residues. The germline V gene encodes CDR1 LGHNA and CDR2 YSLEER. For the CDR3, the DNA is TGCGCCAGCAGCCAAGGGGTCGGGGGGAAGACCCAGTACTTC. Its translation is CASSQGVGGKTQYF.

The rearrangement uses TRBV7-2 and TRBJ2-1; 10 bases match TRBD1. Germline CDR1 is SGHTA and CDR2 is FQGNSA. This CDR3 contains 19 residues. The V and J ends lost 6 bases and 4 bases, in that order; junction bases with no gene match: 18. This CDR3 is CASSTPGQGRPLPYNEQFF. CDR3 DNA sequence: TGTGCCAGCAGTACACCGGGACAGGGGCGACCTCTCCCATACAATGAGCAGTTCTTC.

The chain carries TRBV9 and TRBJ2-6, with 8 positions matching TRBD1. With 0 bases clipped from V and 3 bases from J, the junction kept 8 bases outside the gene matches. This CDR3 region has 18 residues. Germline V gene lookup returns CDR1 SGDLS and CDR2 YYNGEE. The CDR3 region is CASSVADRGGRGANVLTF. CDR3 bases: TGTGCCAGCAGCGTAGCCGACAGGGGTGGACGTGGGGCCAACGTCCTGACTTTC.

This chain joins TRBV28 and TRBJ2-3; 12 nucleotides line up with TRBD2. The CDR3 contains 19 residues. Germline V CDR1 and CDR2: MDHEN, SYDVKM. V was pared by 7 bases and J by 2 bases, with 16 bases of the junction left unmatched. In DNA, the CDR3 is TGTGCCAGCACCTTTATGGCCCCCGGACTAGCGGGATCCACAGATACGCAGTATTTT. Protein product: CASTFMAPGLAGSTDTQYF.

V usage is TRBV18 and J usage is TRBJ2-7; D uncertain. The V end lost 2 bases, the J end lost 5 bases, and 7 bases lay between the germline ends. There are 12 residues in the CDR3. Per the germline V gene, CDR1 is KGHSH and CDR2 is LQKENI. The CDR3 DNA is TGTGCCAGCTCACCAGGCGCTAACGAGCAGTACTTC. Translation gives CASSPGANEQYF. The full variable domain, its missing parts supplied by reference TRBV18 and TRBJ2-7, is NAGVMQNPRHLVRRRGQEARLRCSPMKGHSHVYWYRQLPEEGLKFMVYLQKENIIDESGMPKERFSAEFPKEGPSILRIQQVVRGDSAAYFCASSPGANEQYFGPGTRLTVT.

The CDR3: CASSSDRENTEAFF. The CDR3 DNA reads TGTGCCAGCAGTTCAGACAGGGAGAACACTGAAGCTTTCTTT. The chain combines TRBV28 with TRBJ1-1; 7 positions agree with TRBD1. V lost 4 bases to trimming and J lost 1 base; unmatched junction nucleotides: 3. There are 14 residues in the CDR3. The V gene's germline CDR1 is MDHEN and CDR2 SYDVKM.

The CDR3 here is CASSVDQGYEQYF. In DNA, the CDR3 is TGTGCCAGCAGCGTAGATCAGGGTTACGAGCAGTACTTC. The V gene is TRBV9, the J gene TRBJ2-7; possibly TRBD1 for D (5 bases). CDR1 is SGDLS, CDR2 YYNGEE, per germline. This CDR3 comprises 13 residues. The ends were cut back, 0 bases at V and 4 bases at J, with 8 bases in the middle.

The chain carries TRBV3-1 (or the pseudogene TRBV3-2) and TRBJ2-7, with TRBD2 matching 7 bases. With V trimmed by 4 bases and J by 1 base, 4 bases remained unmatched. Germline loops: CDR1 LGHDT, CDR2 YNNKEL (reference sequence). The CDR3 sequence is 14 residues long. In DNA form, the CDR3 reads TGTGCCAGCAGCCCTGGGGAGGGTTCCTACGAGCAGTACTTC. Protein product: CASSPGEGSYEQYF.

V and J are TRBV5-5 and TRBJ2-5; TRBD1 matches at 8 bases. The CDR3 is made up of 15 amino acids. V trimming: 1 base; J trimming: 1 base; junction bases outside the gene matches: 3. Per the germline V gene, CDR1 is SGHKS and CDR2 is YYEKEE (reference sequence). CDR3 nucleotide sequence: TGTGCCAGCAGCTTGCCAGGGACAGGCCAAGAGACCCAGTACTTC. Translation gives CASSLPGTGQETQYF.

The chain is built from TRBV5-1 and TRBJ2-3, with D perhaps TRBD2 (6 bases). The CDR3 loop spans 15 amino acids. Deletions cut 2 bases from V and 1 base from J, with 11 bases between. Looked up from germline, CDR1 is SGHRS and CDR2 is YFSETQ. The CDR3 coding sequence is TGCGCCAGCAGCTTTACGTCGGGAGGCACAGATACGCAGTATTTT. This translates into CASSFTSGGTDTQYF.

CDR3 residues: CASSYLPGQDYGYTF. CDR3 in DNA: TGTGCCAGCAGTTACTTACCGGGACAGGACTATGGCTACACCTTC. This chain joins TRBV6-5 and TRBJ1-2; 8 bases agree with TRBD1. CDR3 length: 15 amino acids. From germline, CDR1 is MNHEY and CDR2 SVGAGI. Trimming at V came to 1 base and at J to 3 bases, leaving 4 bases not matched to a gene.

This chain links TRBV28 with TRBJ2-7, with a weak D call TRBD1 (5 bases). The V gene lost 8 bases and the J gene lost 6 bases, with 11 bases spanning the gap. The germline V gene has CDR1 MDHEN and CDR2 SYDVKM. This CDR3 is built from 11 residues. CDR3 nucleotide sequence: TGTGCCAGCTCCAGGGTGTTCGAGCAGTACTTC. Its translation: CASSRVFEQYF.

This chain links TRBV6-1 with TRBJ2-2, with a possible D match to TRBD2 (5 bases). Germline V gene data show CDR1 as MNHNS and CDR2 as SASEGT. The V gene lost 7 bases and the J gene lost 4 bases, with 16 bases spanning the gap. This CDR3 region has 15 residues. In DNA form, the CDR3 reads TGTGCCAGCACCCCAGGACTCCCTAGCACCGGGGAGCTGTTTTTT. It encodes CASTPGLPSTGELFF.